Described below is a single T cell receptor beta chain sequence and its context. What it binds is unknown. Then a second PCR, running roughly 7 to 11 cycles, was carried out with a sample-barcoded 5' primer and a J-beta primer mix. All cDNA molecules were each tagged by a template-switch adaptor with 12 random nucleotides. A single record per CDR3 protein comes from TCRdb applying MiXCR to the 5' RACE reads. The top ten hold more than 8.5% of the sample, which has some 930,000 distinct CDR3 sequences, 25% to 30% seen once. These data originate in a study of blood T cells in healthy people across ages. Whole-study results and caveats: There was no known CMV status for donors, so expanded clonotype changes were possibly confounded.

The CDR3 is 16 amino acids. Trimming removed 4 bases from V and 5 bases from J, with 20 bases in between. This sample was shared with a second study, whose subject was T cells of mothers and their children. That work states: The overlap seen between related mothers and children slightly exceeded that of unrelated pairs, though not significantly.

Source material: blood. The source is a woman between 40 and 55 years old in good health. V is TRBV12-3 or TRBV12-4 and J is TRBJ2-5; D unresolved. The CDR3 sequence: CASSSFSRALTETQYF. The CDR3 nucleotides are TGTGCCAGCAGTTCATTTTCAAGGGCCCTTACGGAGACCCAGTACTTC.